This passage covers 22 T cell receptor beta chains from one sample sequenced in a study of T cells in Graves' hyperthyroidism and ophthalmopathy. TCR beta CDR3 region amplification was performed from RNA transcripts. The HTBI primer set drove a first-round RT-PCR of the TCR CDR3. Via MiXCR, TCRdb re-called the multiplex PCR reads, giving one row per CDR3 protein. The profile covers fewer than 350,000 distinct CDR3 sequences, with approximately 15% appearing a single time and 7.9% taken by the ten largest. Sequences were obtained from blood. These receptors were obtained from a woman aged 40 to 50 with Graves' hyperthyroidism.

This clonotype was found many times. This chain connects TRBV12-3 or TRBV12-4 to TRBJ1-2; D ambiguous. V lost 3 bases and J lost 3, with 11 bases in between. CDR3 length: 14 residues. The CDR3 nucleotides read TGTGCCAGCAGTTTGTGGCAGACGGACTATGGCTACACCTTC. Encoded protein: CASSLWQTDYGYTF.

V gene TRBV19 combines with J gene TRBJ2-7; D might be TRBD1 (5 bases). Trimming took 3 bases from V and 3 from J, leaving 12 bases between them. The V gene's germline CDR1 is LNHDA and CDR2 SQIVND (reference sequence). CDR3 length equals 14 residues. CDR3 nucleotides: TGTGCCAGTAGTATGGACCCGACAGTCTACGAGCAGTACTTC. Amino acid sequence: CASSMDPTVYEQYF.

This clonotype was detected only a few times. The V and J genes are TRBV30 and TRBJ2-3; 11 bases fit TRBD1. The CDR3 sequence is 18 residues long. Trimming at V came to 4 bases and at J to 2 bases, leaving 14 bases not matched to a gene. Germline-derived CDR1 and CDR2 are GTSNPN and SVGIG (reference sequence). The CDR3 loop is CAWMGQGVPNHPTDTQYF. The CDR3 DNA follows: TGTGCCTGGATGGGACAGGGGGTACCCAACCACCCCACAGATACGCAGTATTTT. The whole variable domain, remainder taken from reference TRBV30 and TRBJ2-3, is SQTIHQWPATLVQPVGSPLSLECTVEGTSNPNLYWYRQAAGRGLQLLFYSVGIGQISSEVPQNLSASRPQDRQFILSSKKLLLSDSGFYLCAWMGQGVPNHPTDTQYFGPGTRLTVL.

This clonotype was observed at least ten times. The chain links TRBV3-1 to TRBJ2-7; 11 bases line up with TRBD2. Germline-derived CDR1 and CDR2 are LGHDT and YNNKEL (reference sequence). The CDR3 loop spans 15 amino acids. V shed 4 bases, J shed 3 bases, and the junction held 5 bases outside the gene matches. Here the CDR3 reads CASSLLAGGNYEQYF. For the CDR3, the DNA is TGTGCCAGCAGCCTCCTAGCGGGAGGAAACTACGAGCAGTACTTC.

This clonotype was recorded many times. The V call is TRBV29-1, the J call TRBJ1-1; no clear D gene. Germline V CDR1 and CDR2: SQVTM, ANQGSEA. The CDR3 contains 12 residues. Trimming left V 6 bases short and J 0 bases short, with 8 bases between. The CDR3 sequence is CSVATVNTEAFF. As DNA, the CDR3 is TGCAGCGTAGCGACGGTGAACACTGAAGCTTTCTTT.

The chain couples TRBV19 to TRBJ1-2; TRBD1 aligns across 7 bases. The CDR3 extends over 15 amino acids. With V trimmed by 4 bases and J by 4 bases, 9 bases remained unmatched. Per germline, CDR1 LNHDA and CDR2 SQIVND (reference sequence). CDR3 coding DNA: TGTGCCAGTAGTACCCGGGACAGAAGAACCTATGGCTACACCTTC. It encodes CASSTRDRRTYGYTF.

This clonotype was found many times. This chain joins TRBV27 and TRBJ1-5, with 9 positions matching TRBD1. The CDR3 totals 15 residues. Germline values: CDR1 MNHEY, CDR2 SMNVEV (reference sequence). Unmatched junction bases numbered 6, after V lost 3 bases and J lost 6 bases. CDR3 in DNA: TGTGCCAGCAGTTTGACAGGGGGTAGGGTTCAGCCCCAGCATTTT. Translated, it gives CASSLTGGRVQPQHF.

Points on this clonotype: A single base separates this from a much larger clone, so it may be a read error. The chain employs TRBV12-3 or TRBV12-4 and TRBJ1-1; possibly TRBD1 for D (5 bases). This CDR3 comprises 12 residues. The CDR3 DNA follows: TGTGCCAGCAGACCCGGACACACAGAAGCTTTCTTT. Translation: CASRPGHTEAFF.

This clonotype was recorded at least ten times. V is TRBV2 and J is TRBJ1-1; TRBD1 is a possible D gene (6 bases). Germline-derived CDR1 and CDR2 are SNHLY and FYNNEI. This CDR3 comprises 13 residues. V was shortened by 7 bases and J by 1 base, with 10 bases between the two germline ends. CDR3 sequence (DNA): TGTGCCAGCAACAGGGCTCCGAACACTGAAGCTTTCTTT. Residues: CASNRAPNTEAFF.

The V and J genes are TRBV7-9 and TRBJ1-1, with TRBD1 matching over 12 bases. Looked up from germline, CDR1 is SEHNR and CDR2 is FQNEAQ (reference sequence). The CDR3 is 14 amino acids. Trimming removed 5 bases from V and 7 bases from J; junction bases left unmatched: 5. Here the CDR3 reads CASSGTGGLGEAFF. CDR3 coding DNA: TGTGCCAGCAGCGGGACAGGGGGCCTGGGTGAAGCTTTCTTT.

Remarks on this clonotype: Given a much more abundant clone one base away, this may be a read error. The chain links TRBV28 to TRBJ2-7, with D perhaps assigned TRBD1 or TRBD2 (5 bases each). In germline, CDR1 is MDHEN, CDR2 SYDVKM. The CDR3 is made up of 13 amino acids. CDR3 in DNA: TGTGCCAGCAGTTTAATAACCGGGGACGAGCAGTGCTTC. Encoded protein: CASSLITGDEQCF.

This clonotype was detected many times. The gene calls are TRBV6-5 and TRBJ2-7; no clear D. Trimming removed 2 bases from V and 5 bases from J, with 4 bases in between. CDR3 length equals 11 residues. Germline V lookup: CDR1 MNHEY, CDR2 SVGAGI. This CDR3 is CASSYIDEQYF. In nucleotides, the CDR3 is TGTGCCAGCAGTTACATCGACGAGCAGTACTTC.

The chain has TRBV19 and TRBJ2-6; 9 nucleotides align to TRBD1. There are 15 residues in the CDR3. Germline CDR1 is LNHDA and CDR2 is SQIVND (reference sequence). J gave up 2 bases and V 8 bases, and 4 bases lay outside the gene matches. CDR3 sequence reads: CASGTGLTGANVLTF. The CDR3 DNA reads as TGTGCCAGTGGGACAGGGCTGACTGGGGCCAACGTCCTGACTTTC.

In its sample, this clonotype was seen many times. The chain recombines TRBV7-9 with TRBJ2-1; D ambiguous. The V end lost 2 bases, the J end lost 5 bases, and 10 bases lay between the germline ends. The CDR3 length is 14 residues. The germline gives CDR1 SEHNR, CDR2 FQNEAQ (reference sequence). CDR3 sequence (DNA): TGTGCCAGCAGCTTAACGACTCAACACAATGAGCAGTTCTTC. Encoded protein: CASSLTTQHNEQFF.

This chain joins TRBV14 and TRBJ1-2; 7 nucleotides line up with TRBD1. The CDR3 sequence is 12 residues long. V lost 4 bases, J lost 10 bases, and 6 bases stayed unmatched. Germline assignment: CDR1 SGHDN and CDR2 FVKESK. CDR3 nucleotides: TGTGCCAGCAGCCCGCCGGGACAGCTCTACACCTTC. It encodes CASSPPGQLYTF.

Ten or more counts support this clonotype. The chain employs TRBV11-2 and TRBJ2-5; a possible D gene is TRBD2 (5 bases). Germline V CDR1 and CDR2: SGHAT, FQNNGV. V lost 5 bases, J lost 1 base, and 17 bases lay in between. This CDR3 is 16 amino acids long. The CDR3 here is CASSPLAGRTQETQYF. In DNA form, the CDR3 reads TGTGCCAGCAGCCCCCTGGCGGGTAGGACCCAAGAGACCCAGTACTTC.

The V and J genes are TRBV7-9 and TRBJ1-2; TRBD1 is a possible D gene (5 bases). This CDR3 region has 15 residues. The germline V gene encodes CDR1 SEHNR and CDR2 FQNEAQ (reference sequence). V dropped 1 base and J dropped 8 bases, with 17 bases sitting between them. CDR3 bases: TGTGCCAGCAGCTTAGATGCGGCGGGGCTGCGGGGCTACACCTTC. Translating it yields CASSLDAAGLRGYTF.

This clonotype has at least ten counts. The V and J genes are TRBV12-3 or TRBV12-4 and TRBJ1-2; 8 bases are a match to TRBD1. CDR3 size: 16 residues. V dropped 5 bases and J dropped 5; count of bases not matched to a gene: 13. The CDR3 loop is CASSRTSGGAGYGYTF. CDR3 bases: TGTGCCAGCAGTCGAACCTCAGGGGGCGCGGGGTATGGCTACACCTTC.

This clonotype has just a few counts. The junction shows a germline mismatch at one end, possibly a read error. This sequence joins TRBV29-1 and TRBJ1-1; D might be TRBD1 (5 bases). The germline V gene encodes CDR1 SQVTM and CDR2 ANQGSEA. The CDR3 runs to 13 residues. The CDR3 bases are TGCAGCGGAACCGGGACGTTGAACACTGAAGCTCTCTTT. Encoded protein: CSGTGTLNTEALF.

This clonotype was detected ten times or more. The chain carries TRBV24-1 and TRBJ2-5, with 9 bases lining up with TRBD1. J lost 4 bases, V lost 3 bases, and 11 bases had no gene match. This CDR3 region has 17 residues. The germline CDR1 and CDR2 sequences are KGHDR and SFDVKD. As DNA, the CDR3 is TGTGCCACCAGTGATCCTTGGAGACAGGGGGGGACAGAGACCCAGTACTTC. Protein: CATSDPWRQGGTETQYF.

Ten or more counts support this clonotype. J is TRBJ2-1 and V is TRBV11-2, with 7 positions matching TRBD2. With 5 bases clipped from V and 5 bases from J, the junction kept 9 bases outside the gene matches. CDR3 length equals 15 residues. From germline, CDR1 is SGHAT and CDR2 FQNNGV. The CDR3 coding sequence is TGTGCCAGCAGCCCGAGCGGGAAAACAAACAATGAGCAGTTCTTC. This sequence encodes CASSPSGKTNNEQFF.

On this clonotype itself: This could be a read error, since a much larger clone is one nucleotide away. The chain couples TRBV27 to TRBJ1-2, with TRBD1 matching 7 bases. The CDR3 is made up of 16 amino acids. Germline-derived CDR1 and CDR2 are MNHEY and SMNVEV (reference sequence). This CDR3 is CASSSNPGGANYGHTF. CDR3 nucleotide sequence: TGTGCCAGCAGTTCCAACCCAGGGGGAGCTAACTATGGCCACACCTTC.